This TCR beta chain was sequenced in a study of neurological immune-mediated disorders. Each sorted-subset library came from some 1.1 million CD4+ or CD8+ T cells. This clonotype was counted at least ten times. At one boundary the junction diverges from the germline segment, which might be a read error. CDR3 length: 17 residues. Per germline, CDR1 MGHRA and CDR2 YSYEKL. TCRdb called the 5' RACE reads again in MiXCR, with one record for every CDR3 protein. The repertoire holds over 40,000 distinct CDR3 sequences, about 6% seen once, with about 0.5% in the top ten. This TCR was sampled from a woman between 40 and 50 years old in good health. Input material: CD4+ T cells from blood. The rearrangement joins TRBV4-1 to TRBJ2-6, with 7 bases identical to TRBD1. CDR3 bases: TGCGCCAGCACCCAAGGACAGGCCTACTCTGGGGCCAACGTCCTGACTTTC. This gives the protein CASTQGQAYSGANVLTF.